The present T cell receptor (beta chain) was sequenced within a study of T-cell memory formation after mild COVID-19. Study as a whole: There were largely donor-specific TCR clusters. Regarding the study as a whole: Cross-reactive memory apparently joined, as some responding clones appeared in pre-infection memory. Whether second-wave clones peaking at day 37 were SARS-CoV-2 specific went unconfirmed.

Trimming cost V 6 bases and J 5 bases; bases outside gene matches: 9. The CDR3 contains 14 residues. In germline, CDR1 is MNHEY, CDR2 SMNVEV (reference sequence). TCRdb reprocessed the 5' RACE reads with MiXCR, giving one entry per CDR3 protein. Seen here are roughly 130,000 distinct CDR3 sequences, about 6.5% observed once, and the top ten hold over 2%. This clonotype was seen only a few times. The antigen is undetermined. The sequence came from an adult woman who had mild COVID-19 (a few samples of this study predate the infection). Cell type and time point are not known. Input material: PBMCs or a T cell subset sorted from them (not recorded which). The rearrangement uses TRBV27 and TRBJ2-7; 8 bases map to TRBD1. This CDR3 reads CASRRWDRRHEQYF. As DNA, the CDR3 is TGTGCCAGCAGGCGATGGGACAGGCGGCACGAGCAGTACTTC.